A single sample is the source of the 23 T cell receptor beta chains below, sequenced in a study of blood T cell repertoires in COVID-19. Generated by immunoSEQ multiplex PCR, the TCRdb table keeps only in-frame clones and is missing some. The sample carries about 300,000 clones, approximately 90% recorded once. The sequenced sample was peripheral blood. The receptors stem from a woman in her twenties or thirties with COVID-19, enrolled during active disease.

This clone was observed a handful of times. Other nucleotide sequences from this sample produce the same CDR3. The rearrangement links TRBV5-1 to TRBJ2-7; 9 bases map to TRBD2. CDR3 size: 15 residues. After removal of 0 bases from V and 0 bases from J, the junction contained 1 base not matched to a gene. The V gene's germline CDR1 is SGHRS and CDR2 YFSETQ. The CDR3 DNA reads TGCGCCAGCAGCTTGGTTAGCGGGAGCTCCTACGAGCAGTACTTC. Its translation: CASSLVSGSSYEQYF.

J is TRBJ1-3 and V is TRBV7-8, with D maybe TRBD1 (5 bases). V dropped 5 bases and J dropped 2 bases, with 13 bases sitting between them. This CDR3 spans 15 amino acids. Germline-derived CDR1 and CDR2 are SGHVS and FQNEAQ. The CDR3 nucleotides are TGTGCCAGCAGCCCTCAGGGAAAGACTGGAAACACCATATATTTT. Amino acid sequence: CASSPQGKTGNTIYF.

This clone showed up just once. The chain is built from TRBV3-1 (or the pseudogene TRBV3-2) and TRBJ2-1; D is possibly TRBD2 (6 bases). Germline CDR1 and CDR2: LGHDT and YNNKEL (reference sequence). V lost 3 bases, J lost 3 bases, and 15 bases lay in between. There are 16 residues in the CDR3. The CDR3 sequence: CASSQRGGADYNEQFF. DNA for the CDR3: TGTGCCAGCAGCCAGAGAGGAGGGGCAGACTACAATGAGCAGTTCTTC.

The V gene is TRBV6-1, the J gene TRBJ1-2; a weak D match, TRBD1 (5 bases). Germline V lookup: CDR1 MNHNS, CDR2 SASEGT. The CDR3 extends over 13 amino acids. Trimming removed 7 bases at V and 4 bases at J, with 13 bases between. CDR3 coding DNA: TGTGCCAGCACTCCGGACAAGCCCTATGGCTACACCTTC. Amino acid sequence: CASTPDKPYGYTF.

This sequence joins TRBV28 and TRBJ1-1; TRBD1 is a possible D gene (6 bases). CDR3 length equals 14 residues. Per germline, CDR1 MDHEN and CDR2 SYDVKM. V lost 5 bases to trimming and J lost 6 bases, with 16 bases between them. The DNA of the CDR3 is TGTGCCAGCAGTCCCCACAGGGAAGATTCTGAAGCTTTCTTT. Translated: CASSPHREDSEAFF.

The V gene is TRBV6-5, the J gene TRBJ2-1; weak D call: TRBD2 (7 bases). The germline V and J ends were trimmed by 3 bases and 0 bases, with 12 bases remaining between them. Germline CDR1 MNHEY, CDR2 SVGAGI. The CDR3 sequence is 16 residues long. The CDR3 region has the DNA TGTGCCAGCAGTTATTCGGGGGGCCGCTCCTACAATGAGCAGTTCTTC. It encodes CASSYSGGRSYNEQFF.

The genes are TRBV19 and TRBJ1-4, with TRBD1 identical over 8 bases. With V trimmed by 5 bases and J by 0 bases, 8 bases remained unmatched. CDR1 LNHDA and CDR2 SQIVND come from the germline V gene (reference sequence). The CDR3 runs to 17 residues. The CDR3 DNA sequence: TGTGCCAGTAGTTCCAGACAGGGGACAACAACTAATGAAAAACTGTTTTTT. It yields the protein CASSSRQGTTTNEKLFF.

This clone was seen once. This chain uses TRBV9 with TRBJ1-1; unclear D gene. V gave up 5 bases and J gave up 0 bases, with 11 bases separating them. Per germline, CDR1 SGDLS and CDR2 YYNGEE. The CDR3 is made up of 14 amino acids. The CDR3 protein is CASSREGMNTEAFF. CDR3 nucleotide sequence: TGTGCCAGCAGTCGGGAGGGTATGAACACTGAAGCTTTCTTT.

V gene TRBV5-1 combines with J gene TRBJ1-2; TRBD1 is a possible D gene (5 bases). The CDR3 has 15 amino acids. Germline CDR1 is SGHRS and CDR2 is YFSETQ. V gave up 2 bases and J gave up 3 bases, with 14 bases separating them. This CDR3 reads CASSFNGGLDYGYTF. CDR3 nucleotides: TGCGCCAGCAGCTTCAACGGGGGACTAGACTATGGCTACACCTTC.

The CDR3 nucleotides are TGCGCCAGCAGTGGTGCTAGCGGGACCCAGGGCGATGAGCAGTTCTTC. Translating gives CASSGASGTQGDEQFF. The gene calls are TRBV10-1 and TRBJ2-1, with 9 nucleotides matching TRBD2. The CDR3 consists of 16 residues. Losses at the gene ends were 4 bases for V and 8 bases for J; bases not matched to a gene: 12. The germline V gene encodes CDR1 WNHNN and CDR2 SYGVQD (reference sequence).

CDR3 sequence (DNA): TGCAGCGTTGATGCCCGGGGCACCGGGGAGCTGTTTTTT. Residues: CSVDARGTGELFF. The chain combines TRBV29-1 with TRBJ2-2; D may be TRBD2 (5 bases). The germline V gene has CDR1 SQVTM and CDR2 ANQGSEA. The CDR3 is 13 residues long. Trimming removed 3 bases at V and 4 bases at J, with 9 bases between.

The rearrangement joins TRBV9 to TRBJ1-6; D uncertain. CDR1 and CDR2 from the germline V gene are SGDLS and YYNGEE. V lost 0 bases and J lost 6, with 13 bases in between. CDR3 length: 16 residues. The CDR3 nucleotides read TGTGCCAGCAGCGTAGAACCCGGGGTCAGTAATTCACCCCTCCACTTT. Protein sequence: CASSVEPGVSNSPLHF.

The chain couples TRBV6-6 to TRBJ1-6; perhaps TRBD1 as D (5 bases). Germline V gene sequence: CDR1 MNHNY, CDR2 SVGAGI (reference sequence). The CDR3 is 16 residues long. Trimming left V 5 bases short and J 0 bases short, with 11 bases between. CDR3 sequence reads: CASSADRTSYNSPLHF. The CDR3 DNA is TGTGCCAGCAGTGCTGACAGAACCTCCTATAATTCACCCCTCCACTTT.

The chain links TRBV30 to TRBJ2-7, with D possibly matching TRBD1 (5 bases). The V end lost 1 base, the J end lost 3 bases, and 7 bases lay between the germline ends. This CDR3 is 12 amino acids long. Per germline, CDR1 GTSNPN and CDR2 SVGIG (reference sequence). The CDR3 sequence: CAWSDRFYEQYF. CDR3 coding DNA: TGTGCCTGGAGTGACAGGTTCTACGAGCAGTACTTC.

The CDR3 DNA reads TGTGCCAGCAGCGTAGGTAGCGGGAGTCTCAATGAGCAGTTCTTC. It encodes CASSVGSGSLNEQFF. The chain joins TRBV9 to TRBJ2-1; 9 positions agree with TRBD2. The V gene's germline CDR1 is SGDLS and CDR2 YYNGEE. The CDR3 has 15 amino acids. Losses at the gene ends were 0 bases for V and 6 bases for J; bases not matched to a gene: 4.

The rearrangement uses TRBV10-3 and TRBJ1-2, with 7 bases matching TRBD1. With 6 bases clipped from V and 3 bases from J, the junction kept 13 bases outside the gene matches. The CDR3 extends over 16 amino acids. Germline V gives CDR1 ENHRY, CDR2 SYGVKD. The DNA of the CDR3 is TGTGCCATCAGCCTGGAGTCGGCAGGGGGATACTATGGCTACACCTTC. Amino acids: CAISLESAGGYYGYTF.

The V gene is TRBV28, the J gene TRBJ1-2; TRBD1 agrees at 7 bases. Unmatched junction bases numbered 9, after V lost 6 bases and J lost 2 bases. The CDR3 sequence is 15 residues long. Germline CDR1 reads MDHEN; CDR2 reads SYDVKM. CDR3 sequence: CASRRDRVQNYGYTF. DNA of the CDR3: TGTGCCAGCAGACGTGACAGGGTTCAAAACTATGGCTACACCTTC.

This chain connects TRBV4-1 to TRBJ2-7; 11 bases align to TRBD2. The trim removed 0 bases at V and 0 bases at J, leaving 7 bases unmatched. This CDR3 comprises 18 residues. CDR1 is MGHRA, CDR2 YSYEKL, per germline. The CDR3 DNA sequence: TGCGCCAGCAGCCAAGAAGGGCTAGCGGGGGGAGCCTCCTACGAGCAGTACTTC. This gives the protein CASSQEGLAGGASYEQYF.

The V call is TRBV30, the J call TRBJ2-5, with TRBD1 identical over 11 bases. The CDR3 has 16 amino acids. Germline trimming cut 0 bases from V and 6 bases from J; bases unmatched to any gene: 9. CDR1 and CDR2 from the germline V gene are GTSNPN and SVGIG (reference sequence). CDR3 nucleotides: TGTGCCTGGAGTGTACGCAGGACAGGGGGCTTGAAGACCCAGTACTTC. It is translated as CAWSVRRTGGLKTQYF.

The chain couples TRBV29-1 to TRBJ2-3, with D perhaps matching TRBD2 (6 bases). Deletions cut 6 bases from V and 2 bases from J, with 12 bases between. The CDR3 runs 13 residues. Germline CDR1 reads SQVTM; CDR2 reads ANQGSEA. The CDR3 protein is CSVRGVFTDTQYF. The CDR3 bases are TGCAGCGTCCGCGGGGTCTTCACAGATACGCAGTATTTT.

This sequence joins TRBV7-6 and TRBJ1-6; 8 bases agree with TRBD1. From germline, CDR1 is SGHVS and CDR2 FNYEAQ. The CDR3 is 17 residues long. Trimming at V came to 2 bases and at J to 7 bases, leaving 10 bases not matched to a gene. In nucleotides, the CDR3 is TGTGCCAGCAGCTTATATGCCCCGACAGGGGTAAATTCACCCCTCCACTTT. Protein product: CASSLYAPTGVNSPLHF.

The chain carries TRBV7-3 and TRBJ1-5; the match to TRBD1 covers 9 bases. In germline, CDR1 is SGHTA, CDR2 FQGTGA. With V trimmed by 2 bases and J by 0 bases, 11 bases remained unmatched. The CDR3 is 19 amino acids. Here the CDR3 DNA reads TGTGCCAGCAGCTTAGGCGGGACAGGGATCGGCTATAGCAATCAGCCCCAGCATTTT. This encodes CASSLGGTGIGYSNQPQHF.

The chain has TRBV27 and TRBJ1-5, with D perhaps matching TRBD1 (6 bases). CDR1 and CDR2 (germline): MNHEY, SMNVEV (reference sequence). CDR3 size: 15 residues. The ends were cut back, 6 bases at V and 0 bases at J, with 12 bases in the middle. As DNA, the CDR3 is TGTGCCAGCAGACCCGGGACAACTAGCAATCAGCCCCAGCATTTT. This encodes CASRPGTTSNQPQHF.